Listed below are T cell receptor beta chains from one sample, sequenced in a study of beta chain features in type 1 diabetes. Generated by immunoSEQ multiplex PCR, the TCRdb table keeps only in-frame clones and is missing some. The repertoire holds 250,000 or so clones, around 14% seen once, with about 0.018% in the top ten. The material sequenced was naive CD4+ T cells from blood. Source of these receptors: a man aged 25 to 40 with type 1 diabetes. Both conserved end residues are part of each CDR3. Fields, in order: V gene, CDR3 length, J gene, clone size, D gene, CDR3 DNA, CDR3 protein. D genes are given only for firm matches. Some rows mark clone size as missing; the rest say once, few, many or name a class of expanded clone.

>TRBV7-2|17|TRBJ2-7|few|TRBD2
TGTGCCAGCAGCTTATATGGCCTAGCGGGAGGAGGGTACGAGCAGTACTTC
CASSLYGLAGGGYEQYF
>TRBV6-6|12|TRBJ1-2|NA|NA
TGTGCCAGCAGTCAGGGTGACTATGGCTACACCTTC
CASSQGDYGYTF
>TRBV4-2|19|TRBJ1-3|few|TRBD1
TGTGCCAGCAGCCAGGACCCCACGGGACAGGCCCGCTCTGGAAACACCATATATTTT
CASSQDPTGQARSGNTIYF
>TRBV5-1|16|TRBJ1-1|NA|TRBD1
TGCGCCAGCAGCTGGAGACAGGGGAGAGAGGACACTGAAGCTTTCTTT
CASSWRQGREDTEAFF
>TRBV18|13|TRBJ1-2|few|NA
TGTGCCAGCTCGCGACAGGATGCCTATGGCTACACCTTC
CASSRQDAYGYTF
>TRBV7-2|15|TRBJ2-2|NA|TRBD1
TGTGCCAGCAGCGCCTCCGGGACAGACACCGGGGAGCTGTTTTTT
CASSASGTDTGELFF
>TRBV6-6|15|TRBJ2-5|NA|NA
TGTGCCAGCAGTTACTCGAGCAGGGGCCCCGTTGATCAGTACTTC
CASSYSSRGPVDQYF
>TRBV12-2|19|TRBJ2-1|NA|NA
TGTGCAAGTCGCTTAGCGCGGGGGGCGACTAGCGGGAGCTACAATGAGCAGTTCTTC
CASRLARGATSGSYNEQFF
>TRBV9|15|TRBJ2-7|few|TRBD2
TGTGCCAGCAGCGTAGCTAGCGGGGGCCTCCCGGAGCAGTACTTC
CASSVASGGLPEQYF
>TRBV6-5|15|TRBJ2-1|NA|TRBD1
TGTGCCAGCAGTGGTGGGACAGGGGCCTACAATGAGCAGTTCTTC
CASSGGTGAYNEQFF
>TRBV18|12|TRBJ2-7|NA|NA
TGTGCCAGCTCACCGTCGTCCTACGAGCAGTACTTC
CASSPSSYEQYF
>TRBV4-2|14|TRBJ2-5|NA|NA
TGTGCCAGCAGCCAAGAGGCGGGGGCGGAGACCCAGTACTTC
CASSQEAGAETQYF
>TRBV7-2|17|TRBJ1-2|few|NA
TGTGCCAGCAGAGGAACCGGGACAAGAACTACTTTTTATGGCTACACCTTC
CASRGTGTRTTFYGYTF
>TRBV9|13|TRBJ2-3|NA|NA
TGTGCCAGCAGCGTAAATCCCACGGCAGGGCAGTATTTT
CASSVNPTAGQYF
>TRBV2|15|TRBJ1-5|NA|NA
TGTGCCAGCAGTTTCACAGGTGATAGCAATCAGCCCCAGCATTTT
CASSFTGDSNQPQHF
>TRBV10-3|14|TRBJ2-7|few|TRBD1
TGTGCCACCCAAGGCCGGGGACAGGGTGAGGAGCAGTACTTC
CATQGRGQGEEQYF
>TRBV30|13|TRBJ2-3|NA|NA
TGTGCCTGGAGTGTGGGGGGTCCAGATACGCAGTATTTT
CAWSVGGPDTQYF
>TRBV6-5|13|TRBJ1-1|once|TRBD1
TGTGCCACTCCCCAGGGGGCGAACACTGAAGCTTTCTTT
CATPQGANTEAFF
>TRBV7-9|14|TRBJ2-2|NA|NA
TGTGCCAGCAGCCTCGACCCTAGCTCCGGGGAGCTGTTTTTT
CASSLDPSSGELFF
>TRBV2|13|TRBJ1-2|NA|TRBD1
TGTGCCAGCGGGGGGACAGGGGATTCGGGCTACACCTTC
CASGGTGDSGYTF
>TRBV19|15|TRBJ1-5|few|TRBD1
TGTGCCAGTAGTATAGGACAGGGGCTCAATCAGCCCCAGCATTTT
CASSIGQGLNQPQHF
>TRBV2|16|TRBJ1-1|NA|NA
TGTGCCAGCAGTGAGTTCAGGGGTTTACCGGACACTGAAGCTTTCTTT
CASSEFRGLPDTEAFF
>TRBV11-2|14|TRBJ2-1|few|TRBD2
TGTGCCAGCAGCAAGGGGCTAGCGGACAATGAGCAGTTCTTC
CASSKGLADNEQFF
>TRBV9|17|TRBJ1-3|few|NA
TGTGCCAGCAGCGTAGAGGACAGCCGGAGCTCTGGAAACACCATATATTTT
CASSVEDSRSSGNTIYF
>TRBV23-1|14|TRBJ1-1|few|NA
TGCGCCAGCAGTCAATCGGCCTTAAACGCTGAAGCTTTCTTT
CASSQSALNAEAFF
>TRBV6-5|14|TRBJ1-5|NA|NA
TGTGCCAGCAGTTACGGCACAGCCGATCAGCCCCAGCATTTT
CASSYGTADQPQHF
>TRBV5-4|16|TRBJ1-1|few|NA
TGTGCCAGCAGCTTTCCCTCCGACAGTCCCTTCGCTGAAGCTTTCTTT
CASSFPSDSPFAEAFF
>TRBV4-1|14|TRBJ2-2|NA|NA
TGCGCCAGCAGCCGACTCGCGAACACCGGGGAGCTGTTTTTT
CASSRLANTGELFF
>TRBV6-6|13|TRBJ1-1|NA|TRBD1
TGTGCCAGCAGTACCACAGGGGGAAGGGGAGCTTTCTTT
CASSTTGGRGAFF
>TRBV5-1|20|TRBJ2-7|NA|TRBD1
TGCGCCAGCAGCTTGGCCCACTTGACAGGGGGACTCCCAACCGCCTACGAGCAGTACTTC
CASSLAHLTGGLPTAYEQYF
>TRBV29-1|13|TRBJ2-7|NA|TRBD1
TGCAGCGTCGCGGACAGGGCCTCCTACGAGCAGTACTTC
CSVADRASYEQYF
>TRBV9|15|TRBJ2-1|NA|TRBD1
TGTGCCAGCAGCCCGACAGGGGGCGTCCGGGGTGAGCAGTTCTTC
CASSPTGGVRGEQFF
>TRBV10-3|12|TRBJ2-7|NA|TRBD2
TGTGCCATCGGGCCGGGGGGCTACGAGCAGTACTTC
CAIGPGGYEQYF
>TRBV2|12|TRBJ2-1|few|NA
TGTGCCAGCAGCCAGGAGGGGCATGAGCAGTTCTTC
CASSQEGHEQFF
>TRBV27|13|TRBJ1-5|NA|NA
TGTGCCAGCCGGAACGGGTACAATCAGCCCCAGCATTTT
CASRNGYNQPQHF